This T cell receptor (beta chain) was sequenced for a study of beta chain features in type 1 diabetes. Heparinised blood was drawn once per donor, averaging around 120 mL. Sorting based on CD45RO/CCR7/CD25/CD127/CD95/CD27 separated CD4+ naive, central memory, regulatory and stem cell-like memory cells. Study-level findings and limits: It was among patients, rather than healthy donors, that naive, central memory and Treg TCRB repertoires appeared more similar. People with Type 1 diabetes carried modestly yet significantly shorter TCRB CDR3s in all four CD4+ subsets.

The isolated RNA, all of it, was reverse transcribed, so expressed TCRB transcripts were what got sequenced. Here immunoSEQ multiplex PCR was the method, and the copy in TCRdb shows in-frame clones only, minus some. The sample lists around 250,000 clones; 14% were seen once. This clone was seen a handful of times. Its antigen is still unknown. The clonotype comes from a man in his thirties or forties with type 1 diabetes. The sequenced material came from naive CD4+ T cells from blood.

The CDR3 loop is CAWSVTPREAFF. CDR3 bases: TGTGCCTGGAGTGTGACTCCCCGAGAAGCTTTCTTT. This rearrangement joins TRBV30 to TRBJ1-1; D not resolved. CDR3 length: 12 amino acids. Trimming pared 0 bases from V and 8 bases from J, leaving 10 bases between. From germline, CDR1 is GTSNPN and CDR2 SVGIG (reference sequence).